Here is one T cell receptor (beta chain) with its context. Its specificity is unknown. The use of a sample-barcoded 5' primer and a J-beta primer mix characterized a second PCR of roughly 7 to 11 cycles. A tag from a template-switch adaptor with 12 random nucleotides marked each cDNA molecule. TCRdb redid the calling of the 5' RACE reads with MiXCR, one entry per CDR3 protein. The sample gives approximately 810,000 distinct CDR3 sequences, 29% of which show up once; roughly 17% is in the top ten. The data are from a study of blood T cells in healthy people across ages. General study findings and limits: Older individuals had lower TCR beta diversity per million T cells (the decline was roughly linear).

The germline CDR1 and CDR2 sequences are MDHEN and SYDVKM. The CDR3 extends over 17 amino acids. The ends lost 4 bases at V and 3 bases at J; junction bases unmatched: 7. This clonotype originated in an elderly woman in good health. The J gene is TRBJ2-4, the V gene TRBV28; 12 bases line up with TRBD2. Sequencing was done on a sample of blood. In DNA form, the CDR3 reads TGTGCCAGCAGTTGGCTAGCGGGGGGGCTTGTCAAAAACATTCAGTACTTC. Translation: CASSWLAGGLVKNIQYF.